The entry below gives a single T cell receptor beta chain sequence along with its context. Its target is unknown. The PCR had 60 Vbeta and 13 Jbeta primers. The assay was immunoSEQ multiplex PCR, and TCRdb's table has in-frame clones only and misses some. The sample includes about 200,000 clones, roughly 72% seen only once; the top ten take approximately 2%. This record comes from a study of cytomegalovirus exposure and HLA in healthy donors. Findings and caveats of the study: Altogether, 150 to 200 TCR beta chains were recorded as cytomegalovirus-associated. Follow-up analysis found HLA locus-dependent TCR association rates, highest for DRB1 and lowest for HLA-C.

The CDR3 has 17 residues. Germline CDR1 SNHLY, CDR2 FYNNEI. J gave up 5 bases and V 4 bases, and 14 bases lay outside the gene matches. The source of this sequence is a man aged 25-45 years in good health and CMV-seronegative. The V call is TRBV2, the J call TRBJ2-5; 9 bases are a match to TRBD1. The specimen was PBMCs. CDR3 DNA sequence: TGTGCCAGCAGTGTCAACCCGATGAGGACAGGGGACGAGACCCAGTACTTC. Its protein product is CASSVNPMRTGDETQYF.